A single sample gave rise to the 3 T cell receptor beta chains below, sequenced in a study of Ad26.COV2.S vaccination and SARS-CoV-2 variants. Treatment here: approximately 18 received Ad26.COV2.S at low or high dose, single or two shots; about 5 received placebo; per-sample allocation not given. The investigators took samples on day 63 after the first vaccine or placebo injection. Produced via immunoSEQ multiplex PCR; TCRdb's table is partial and in-frame only. The sample records 350,000 to 400,000 clones, 89% being singletons. Material: peripheral blood, obtained in a trial of Ad26.COV2.S vaccine versus placebo. Receptors were obtained from a person between 18 and 59 years old who received the Ad26.COV2.S COVID-19 vaccine or a placebo.

This clone was detected once. V gene TRBV11-2 combines with J gene TRBJ2-7; D possibly corresponds to TRBD2 (6 bases). This CDR3 is built from 13 residues. The germline V and J ends were trimmed by 6 bases and 2 bases, with 11 bases remaining between them. Germline CDR1 reads SGHAT; CDR2 reads FQNNGV. CDR3 region: CASRPSATYEQYF. The CDR3, as DNA: TGTGCCAGCAGACCTAGCGCCACCTACGAGCAGTACTTC. Full variable domain (missing parts from reference TRBV11-2 and TRBJ2-7): EAGVAQSPRYKIIEKRQSVAFWCNPISGHATLYWYQQILGQGPKLLIQFQNNGVVDDSQLPKDRFSAERLKGVDSTLKIQPAKLEDSAVYLCASRPSATYEQYFGPGTRLTVT.

About this clone: This sample includes further DNA sequences coding for the same CDR3. This rearrangement joins TRBV7-9 to TRBJ1-6; the match to TRBD1 covers 7 bases. CDR1 is SEHNR and CDR2 is FQNEAQ in the germline V gene (reference sequence). This CDR3 contains 15 residues. The trim removed 1 base at V and 7 bases at J, leaving 4 bases unmatched. CDR3 loop: CASSLGQGRNSPLHF. For the CDR3, the DNA is TGTGCCAGCAGCTTAGGACAGGGACGGAATTCACCCCTCCACTTT.

This clone was observed once. The genes are TRBV5-1 and TRBJ2-3; D unresolved. With 7 bases removed from V and 5 bases from J, the gap between germline ends came to 17 bases. Looked up from germline, CDR1 is SGHRS and CDR2 is YFSETQ. The CDR3 covers 14 residues. CDR3 DNA sequence: TGCGCCAGCTCGATGAGACTCCTCGGAGATACGCAGTATTTT. Translating gives CASSMRLLGDTQYF.